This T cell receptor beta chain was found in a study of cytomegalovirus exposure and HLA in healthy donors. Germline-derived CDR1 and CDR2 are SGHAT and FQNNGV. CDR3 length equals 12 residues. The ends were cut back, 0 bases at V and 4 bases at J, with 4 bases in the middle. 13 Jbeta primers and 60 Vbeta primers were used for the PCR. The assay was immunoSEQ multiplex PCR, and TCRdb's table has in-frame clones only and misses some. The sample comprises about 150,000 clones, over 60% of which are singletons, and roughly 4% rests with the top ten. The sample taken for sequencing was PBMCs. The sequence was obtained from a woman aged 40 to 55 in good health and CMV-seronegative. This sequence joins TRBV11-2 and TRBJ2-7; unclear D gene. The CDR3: CASSLDLYEQYF. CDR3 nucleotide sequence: TGTGCCAGCAGCTTAGACCTATACGAGCAGTACTTC. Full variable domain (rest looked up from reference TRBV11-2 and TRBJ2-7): EAGVAQSPRYKIIEKRQSVAFWCNPISGHATLYWYQQILGQGPKLLIQFQNNGVVDDSQLPKDRFSAERLKGVDSTLKIQPAKLEDSAVYLCASSLDLYEQYFGPGTRLTVT.